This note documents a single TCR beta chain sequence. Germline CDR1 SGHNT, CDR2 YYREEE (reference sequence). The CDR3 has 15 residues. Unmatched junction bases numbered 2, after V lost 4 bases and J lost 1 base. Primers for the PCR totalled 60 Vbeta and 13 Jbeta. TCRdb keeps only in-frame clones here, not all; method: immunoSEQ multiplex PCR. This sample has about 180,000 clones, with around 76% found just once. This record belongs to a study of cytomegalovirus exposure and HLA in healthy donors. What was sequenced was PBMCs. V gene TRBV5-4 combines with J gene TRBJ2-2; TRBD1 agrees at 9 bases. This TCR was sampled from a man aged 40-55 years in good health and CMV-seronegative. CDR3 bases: TGTGCCAGCAGCGCGGGACAGGGGAACACCGGGGAGCTGTTTTTT. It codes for CASSAGQGNTGELFF.